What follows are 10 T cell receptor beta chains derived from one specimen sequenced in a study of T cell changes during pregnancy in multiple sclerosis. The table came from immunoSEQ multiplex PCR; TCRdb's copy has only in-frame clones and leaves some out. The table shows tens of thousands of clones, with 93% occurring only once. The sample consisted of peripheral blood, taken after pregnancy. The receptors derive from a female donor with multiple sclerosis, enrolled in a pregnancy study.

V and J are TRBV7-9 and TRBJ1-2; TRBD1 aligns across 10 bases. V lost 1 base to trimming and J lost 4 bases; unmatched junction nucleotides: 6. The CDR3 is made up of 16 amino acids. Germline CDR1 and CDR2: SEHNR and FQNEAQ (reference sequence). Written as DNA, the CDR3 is TGTGCCAGCAGCTTAGGGACAGGGGGTTTTTTCTATGGCTACACCTTC. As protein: CASSLGTGGFFYGYTF.

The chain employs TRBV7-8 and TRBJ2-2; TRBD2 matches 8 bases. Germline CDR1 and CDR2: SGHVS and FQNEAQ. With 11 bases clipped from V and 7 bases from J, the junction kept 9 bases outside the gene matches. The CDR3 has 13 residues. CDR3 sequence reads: CAGSGSAGGELFF. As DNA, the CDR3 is TGTGCCGGGAGCGGGAGCGCGGGCGGGGAGCTGTTTTTT.

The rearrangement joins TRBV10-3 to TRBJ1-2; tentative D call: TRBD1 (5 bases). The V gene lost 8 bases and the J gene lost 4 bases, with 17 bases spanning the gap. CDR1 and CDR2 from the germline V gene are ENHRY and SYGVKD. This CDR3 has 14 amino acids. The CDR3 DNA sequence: TGTGCCATCCCCGGGGGGGAGGGCGTCTATGGCTACACCTTC. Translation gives CAIPGGEGVYGYTF.

As DNA, the CDR3 is TGTGCCAGCAGAAGAGGACTAGCGGGAGCAGGCGAGCAGTACTTC. Residues: CASRRGLAGAGEQYF. The chain has TRBV6-5 and TRBJ2-7, with 13 bases aligning to TRBD2. In germline, CDR1 is MNHEY, CDR2 SVGAGI. J lost 6 bases, V lost 6 bases, and 8 bases had no gene match. CDR3 length: 15 residues.

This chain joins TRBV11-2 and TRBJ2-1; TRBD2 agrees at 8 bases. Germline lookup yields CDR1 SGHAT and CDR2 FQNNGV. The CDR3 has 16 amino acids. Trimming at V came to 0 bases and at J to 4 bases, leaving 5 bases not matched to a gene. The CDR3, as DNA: TGTGCCAGCAGCTTAGATCTAGCGGGCCCATACAATGAGCAGTTCTTC. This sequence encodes CASSLDLAGPYNEQFF.

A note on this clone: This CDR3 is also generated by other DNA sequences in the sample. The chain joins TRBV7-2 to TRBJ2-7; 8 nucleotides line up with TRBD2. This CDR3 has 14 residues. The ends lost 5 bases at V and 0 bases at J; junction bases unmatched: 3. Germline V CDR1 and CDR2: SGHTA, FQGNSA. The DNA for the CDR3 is TGTGCCAGCAGCCGAACTAGCGGCTCCTACGAGCAGTACTTC. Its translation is CASSRTSGSYEQYF.

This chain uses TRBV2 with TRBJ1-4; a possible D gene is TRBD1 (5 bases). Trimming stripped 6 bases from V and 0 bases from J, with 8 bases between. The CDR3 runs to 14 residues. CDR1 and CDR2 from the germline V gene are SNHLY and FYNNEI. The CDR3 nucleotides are TGTGCCAGCAGGGACACGGCAACTAATGAAAAACTGTTTTTT. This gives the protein CASRDTATNEKLFF.

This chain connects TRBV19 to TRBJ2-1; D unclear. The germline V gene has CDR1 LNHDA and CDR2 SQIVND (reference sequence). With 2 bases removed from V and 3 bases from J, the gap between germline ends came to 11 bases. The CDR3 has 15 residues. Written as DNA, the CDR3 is TGTGCCAGTAGTATATCTCTAAACAGCTACAATGAGCAGTTCTTC. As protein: CASSISLNSYNEQFF.

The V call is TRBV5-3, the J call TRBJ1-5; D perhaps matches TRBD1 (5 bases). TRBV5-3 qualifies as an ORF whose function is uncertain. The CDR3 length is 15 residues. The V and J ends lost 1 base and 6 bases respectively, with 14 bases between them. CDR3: CARSLCQGVFQPQHF. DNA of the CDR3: TGTGCCAGAAGCTTGTGCCAGGGTGTATTTCAGCCCCAGCATTTT.

CDR3 DNA sequence: TGTGCCAGCAAAACAGGGGGCACCAGCACTGAAGCTTTCTTT. Encoded protein: CASKTGGTSTEAFF. The rearrangement joins TRBV11-2 to TRBJ1-1, with 9 positions matching TRBD1. This CDR3 region has 14 residues. The germline gives CDR1 SGHAT, CDR2 FQNNGV. The junction had 7 bases not matched to a gene; V was cut back by 7 bases and J by 4 bases. Full variable domain (rest looked up from reference TRBV11-2 and TRBJ1-1): EAGVAQSPRYKIIEKRQSVAFWCNPISGHATLYWYQQILGQGPKLLIQFQNNGVVDDSQLPKDRFSAERLKGVDSTLKIQPAKLEDSAVYLCASKTGGTSTEAFFGQGTRLTVV.